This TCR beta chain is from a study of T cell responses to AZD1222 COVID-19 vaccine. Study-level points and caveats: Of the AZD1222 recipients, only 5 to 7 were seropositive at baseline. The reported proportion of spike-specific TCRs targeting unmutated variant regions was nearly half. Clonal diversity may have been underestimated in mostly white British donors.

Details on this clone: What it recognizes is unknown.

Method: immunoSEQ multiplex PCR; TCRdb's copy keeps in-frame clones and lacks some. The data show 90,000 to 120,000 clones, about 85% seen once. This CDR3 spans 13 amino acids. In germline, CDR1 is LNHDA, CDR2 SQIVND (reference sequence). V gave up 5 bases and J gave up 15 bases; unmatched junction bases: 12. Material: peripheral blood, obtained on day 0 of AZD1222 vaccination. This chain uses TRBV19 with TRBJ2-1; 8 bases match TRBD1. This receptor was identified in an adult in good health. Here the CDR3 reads CASSSDRESLGFF. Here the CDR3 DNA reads TGTGCCAGTAGTTCGGACAGGGAGAGCCTGGGGTTCTTC.